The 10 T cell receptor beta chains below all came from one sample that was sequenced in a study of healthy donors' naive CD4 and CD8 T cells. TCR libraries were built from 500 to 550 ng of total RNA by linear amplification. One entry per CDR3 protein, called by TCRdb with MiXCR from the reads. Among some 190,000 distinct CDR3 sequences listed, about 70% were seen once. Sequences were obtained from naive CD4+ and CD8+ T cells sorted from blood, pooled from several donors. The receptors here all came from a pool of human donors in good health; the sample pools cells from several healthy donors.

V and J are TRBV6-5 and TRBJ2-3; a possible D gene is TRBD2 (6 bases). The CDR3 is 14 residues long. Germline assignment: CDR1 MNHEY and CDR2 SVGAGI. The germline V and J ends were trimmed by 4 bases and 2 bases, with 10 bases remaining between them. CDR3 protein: CASSLRGNTDTQYF. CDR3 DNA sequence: TGTGCCAGCAGTTTACGGGGGAACACAGATACGCAGTATTTT.

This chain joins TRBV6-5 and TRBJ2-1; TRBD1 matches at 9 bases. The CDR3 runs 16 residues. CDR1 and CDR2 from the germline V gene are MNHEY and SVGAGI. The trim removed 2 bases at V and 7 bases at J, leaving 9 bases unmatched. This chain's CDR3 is CASSYRTGAMNNEQFF. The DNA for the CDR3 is TGTGCCAGCAGTTACAGGACAGGGGCGATGAATAATGAGCAGTTCTTC.

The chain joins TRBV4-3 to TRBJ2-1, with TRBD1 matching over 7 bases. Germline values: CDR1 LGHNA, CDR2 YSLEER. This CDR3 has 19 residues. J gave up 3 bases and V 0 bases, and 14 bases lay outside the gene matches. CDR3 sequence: CASSQDPGQGESFYNEQFF. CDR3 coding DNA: TGCGCCAGCAGCCAAGATCCGGGGCAGGGGGAGTCGTTCTACAATGAGCAGTTCTTC.

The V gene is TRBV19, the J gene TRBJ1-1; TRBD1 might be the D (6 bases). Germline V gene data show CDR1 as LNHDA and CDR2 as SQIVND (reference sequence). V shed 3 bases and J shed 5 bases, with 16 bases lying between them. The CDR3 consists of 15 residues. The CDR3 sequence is CASSILGTLGTEAFF. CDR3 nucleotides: TGTGCCAGTAGTATTTTGGGGACACTCGGGACTGAAGCTTTCTTT.

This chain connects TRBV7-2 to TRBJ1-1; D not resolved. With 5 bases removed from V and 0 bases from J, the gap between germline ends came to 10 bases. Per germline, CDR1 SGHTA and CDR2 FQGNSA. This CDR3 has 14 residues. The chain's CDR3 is CASSAVVLNTEAFF. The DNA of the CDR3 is TGTGCCAGCAGCGCAGTCGTATTGAACACTGAAGCTTTCTTT.

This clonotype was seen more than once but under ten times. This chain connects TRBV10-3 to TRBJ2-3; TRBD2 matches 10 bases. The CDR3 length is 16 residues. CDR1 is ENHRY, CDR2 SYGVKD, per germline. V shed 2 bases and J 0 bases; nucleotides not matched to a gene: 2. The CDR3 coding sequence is TGTGCCATCAGTGAGCGTAGCGGGGGGAGCACAGATACGCAGTATTTT. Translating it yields CAISERSGGSTDTQYF.

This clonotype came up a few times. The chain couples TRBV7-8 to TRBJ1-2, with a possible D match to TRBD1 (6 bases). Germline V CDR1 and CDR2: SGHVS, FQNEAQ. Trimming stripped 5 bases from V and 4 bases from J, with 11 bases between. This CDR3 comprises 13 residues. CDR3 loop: CASSPQGPYGYTF. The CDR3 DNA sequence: TGTGCCAGCAGCCCTCAGGGGCCCTATGGCTACACCTTC.

CDR3 in DNA: TGTGCCAGCACCAAGCGGGACTCCCTTTGGGAGCAGTACTTC. This encodes CASTKRDSLWEQYF. The chain has TRBV6-2 or TRBV6-3 and TRBJ2-7; 7 bases match TRBD2. J was trimmed by 7 bases and V by 7 bases; bases with no gene match: 13. Per the germline V gene, CDR1 is MNHEY and CDR2 is SVGEGT. The CDR3 spans 14 residues.

The CDR3 DNA follows: TGTGCCAGCAGCTTGGAGGCAGGGGGCGCGGGCAATTCACCCCTCCACTTT. This gives the protein CASSLEAGGAGNSPLHF. The chain uses TRBV5-4 and TRBJ1-6; TRBD1 aligns across 8 bases. The CDR3 is made up of 17 amino acids. CDR1 is SGHNT, CDR2 YYREEE, per germline (reference sequence). Trimming at V came to 0 bases and at J to 7 bases, leaving 9 bases not matched to a gene.

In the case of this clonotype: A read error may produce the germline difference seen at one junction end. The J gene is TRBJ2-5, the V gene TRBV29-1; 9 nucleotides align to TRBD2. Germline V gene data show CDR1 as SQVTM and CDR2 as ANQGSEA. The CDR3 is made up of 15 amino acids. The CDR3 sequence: CSVEDGAGGREAQYF. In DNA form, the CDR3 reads TGCAGCGTTGAAGATGGGGCGGGAGGGCGAGAGGCCCAGTACTTC.